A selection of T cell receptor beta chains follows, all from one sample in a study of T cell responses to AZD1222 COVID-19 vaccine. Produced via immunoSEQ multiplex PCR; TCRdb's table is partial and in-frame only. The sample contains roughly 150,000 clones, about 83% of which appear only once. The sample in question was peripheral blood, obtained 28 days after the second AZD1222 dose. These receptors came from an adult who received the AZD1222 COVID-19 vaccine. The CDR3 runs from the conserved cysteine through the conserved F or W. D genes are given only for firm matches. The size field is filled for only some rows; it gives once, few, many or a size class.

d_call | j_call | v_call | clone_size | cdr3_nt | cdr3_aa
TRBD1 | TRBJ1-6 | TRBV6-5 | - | TGTGCCAGCAGTCCCAGGGGGACCAATTCACCCCTCCACTTT | CASSPRGTNSPLHF
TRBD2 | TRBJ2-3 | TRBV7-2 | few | TGTGCCAGCAGCTTACTAGCGGGGAGAGATACGCAGTATTTT | CASSLLAGRDTQYF
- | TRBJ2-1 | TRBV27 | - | TGTGCCAGCAGTTTAACAGGGTACAATGAGCAGTTCTTC | CASSLTGYNEQFF
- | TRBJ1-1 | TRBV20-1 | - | TGCAGTGCTAGTGGGGGGCTGGGGGCTTTCTTT | CSASGGLGAFF
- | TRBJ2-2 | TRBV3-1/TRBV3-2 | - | TGTGCCAGCAGCGCTTTTATTCCAAACCTATCGTTACTTCGGAACACCGGGGAGCTGTTTTTT | CASSAFIPNLSLLRNTGELFF
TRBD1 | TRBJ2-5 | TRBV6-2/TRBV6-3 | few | TGTGCCAGCAGGTACACCCACCACCGACAGGGTGCTGGGACCCAGTACTTC | CASRYTHHRQGAGTQYF
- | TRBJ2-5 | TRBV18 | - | TGTGCCAGCTCACCTCAGGGGGGAGAGACCCAGTACTTC | CASSPQGGETQYF
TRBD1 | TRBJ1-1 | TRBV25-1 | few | TGTGCCAGCCAGGGGGGTACTGAAGCTTTCTTT | CASQGGTEAFF
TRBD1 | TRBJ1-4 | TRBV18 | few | TGTGCCAGCTCACCGATTGGGACAGTTGAAAAACTGTTTTTT | CASSPIGTVEKLFF
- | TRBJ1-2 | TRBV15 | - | TGTGCCACCAGCAGAGGGGGACACACCTTTAACTATGGCTACACCTTC | CATSRGGHTFNYGYTF
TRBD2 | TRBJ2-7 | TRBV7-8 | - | TGTGCCAGCAGCTTAGGGGCTAGCGGGGGGTCCTACGAGCAGTACTTC | CASSLGASGGSYEQYF
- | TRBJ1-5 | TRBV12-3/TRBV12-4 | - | TGTGCCAGCAGTTTACGGGGTGGACAGCCCCAGCATTTT | CASSLRGGQPQHF
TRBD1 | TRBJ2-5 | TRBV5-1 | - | TGCGCCAGCAACTGGGGGCCGGGACAGGGAGAGGAGACCCAGTACTTC | CASNWGPGQGEETQYF
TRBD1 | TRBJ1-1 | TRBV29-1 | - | TGCAGCGTAGCGGGACAGTTGAACACTGAAGCTTTCTTT | CSVAGQLNTEAFF
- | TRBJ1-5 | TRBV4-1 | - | TGCGCCAGCAGCCAAACGGGGACATCGGCACATCAGCCCCAGCATTTT | CASSQTGTSAHQPQHF
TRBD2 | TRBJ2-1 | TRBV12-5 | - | TGTGCTAGTGGTATACGCCCGTGGGACTACCCTATGGATGAGCAGTTCTTC | CASGIRPWDYPMDEQFF
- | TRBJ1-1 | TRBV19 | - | TGTGCCAGTAGTATAAGGGGGGCGGTTAGGAACACTGAAGCTTTCTTT | CASSIRGAVRNTEAFF
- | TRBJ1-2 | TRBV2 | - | TGTGCCAGCAGGACCGACAGTCAAGGCTACACCTTC | CASRTDSQGYTF
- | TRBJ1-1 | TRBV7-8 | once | TGTGCCAGCTCCCATGGAGGGGAAGCTTTCTTT | CASSHGGEAFF
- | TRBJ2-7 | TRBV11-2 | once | TGTGCCAGCAGCTTAGATCTTTGGGGATATGAGCAGTACTTC | CASSLDLWGYEQYF
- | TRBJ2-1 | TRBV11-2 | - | TGTGCCAGCAGCTTAGAGGTGGGCAATGAGCAGTTCTTC | CASSLEVGNEQFF